The sequence of this T cell receptor beta chain was determined in a study of blood T cell repertoires in COVID-19 (dated by TCRdb to 2018 to 2021). Background for the entire study: Collaborator samples came from the United States, Italy and Spain and covered acute and convalescent phases of COVID-19. Samples were obtained from the ongoing ImmuneRACE study (first 160 participants) and from approximately 1,200 subjects provided by 6 global collaborators. Subjects who had been exposed to COVID-19, were actively infected with it, or had recovered from it provided the deeply sampled blood TCRbeta repertoires that made up the dataset. A freely available public database, intended as a resource for researchers studying the immune response to SARS-CoV-2, is where the repertoires were released. Where available, HLA class I and class II types were obtained from metadata supplied by the sample provider rather than from assay-based typing. Sample metadata almost always included a de-identified subject ID, COVID-19 status, age in years and sex. The prospective study material was composed of cDNA or gDNA derived from T cells, B-cell-depleted T cells, or PBMCs.

Points the paper makes about the study in general: Clinical and demographic metadata were provided uncurated, with the amount varying by source and participant.

Samples from volunteer blood donors who had recovered from COVID-19 were contributed by a second Seattle source. The collaborating institutions used their own protocols to collect whole blood in K2EDTA tubes. For TCRbeta analysis, collaborator samples were shipped as frozen whole blood, as isolated PBMCs, or as DNA extracted from either sample type. The immunoSEQ Assay, a bias-controlled multiplex PCR, was used to amplify TCRbeta CDR3 regions from genomic DNA. The study's own analysis went as follows. The number of nucleated cells in each sample was estimated by amplification of reference gene primers within the assay. To quantify the absolute abundance of each unique TCRbeta CDR3 rearrangement, sequence reads were collapsed and filtered. For each sample, productive Simpson clonality was calculated by taking the square root of Simpson's diversity index across productive rearrangements. TCRdb retrieved this table from immuneACCESS and kept in-frame rearrangements only. Not all clones are present; in checked studies, unresolved V genes account for under half, and no reason is known for the remainder. Clonal size and the V and J genes are those of that table, whereas D and trimming came from the DNA. In this sample the table shows a few hundred thousand clones, roughly 88% of which occur a single time. The ten largest clones take up about 7% of the sample.

Note on this clone: What this receptor recognizes is not known. No much larger clonotype is one base removed from it; base qualities were not supplied.

As encoded in the germline V gene (reference sequence), CDR1 is SGHKS while CDR2 is YYEKEE. V trim: 1 base; J trim: 2 bases; unmatched bases: 5. The cysteine opens and the phenylalanine closes a CDR3 of 16 amino acids. The DNA shown is the 48-base CDR3, in frame from base 1. The source is a woman in her thirties who had recovered from COVID-19. The chain is assembled from TRBV5-5 and TRBJ2-2, with 7 bases aligning to TRBD1. The sequenced sample was peripheral blood. At the DNA level, the sequence is TGTGCCAGCAGCTTGTTCGGGACAGCCAACACCGGGGAGCTGTTTTTT. Translated, it reads CASSLFGTANTGELFF.